Below, one TCR beta chain is given with its context. Its antigen remains unidentified. This record comes from a study of PD-1 blockade in classical Hodgkin lymphoma. Every one of the patients relapsed after autologous stem cell transplantation (brentuximab vedotin exposure was variable). The study, taken as a whole, reports: Patients starting nivolumab under 1 year after ASCT were excluded. TCR diversity at baseline was reported to be reduced in newly diagnosed patients relative to healthy donors. By C4D1, diversity of CD4+ TCRs had risen significantly, whereas that of CD8+ TCRs had not.

The CDR3 consists of 14 residues. V gave up 2 bases and J gave up 8 bases, with 13 bases separating them. Looked up from germline, CDR1 is SGHKS and CDR2 is YYEKEE (reference sequence). Clones were read by immunoSEQ multiplex PCR, and TCRdb kept only the in-frame ones, dropping some. The data contain tens of thousands of clones, 71% of them singletons. The source material was peripheral blood mononuclear cells (PBMCs), sampled before the second cycle of nivolumab. The chain has TRBV5-5 and TRBJ1-4, with D possibly matching TRBD1 (6 bases). This clonotype originated in a human donor with classical Hodgkin lymphoma. This CDR3 is CASSLVGQGEKLFF. For the CDR3, the DNA is TGTGCCAGCAGCTTAGTGGGCCAGGGGGAAAAACTGTTTTTT.